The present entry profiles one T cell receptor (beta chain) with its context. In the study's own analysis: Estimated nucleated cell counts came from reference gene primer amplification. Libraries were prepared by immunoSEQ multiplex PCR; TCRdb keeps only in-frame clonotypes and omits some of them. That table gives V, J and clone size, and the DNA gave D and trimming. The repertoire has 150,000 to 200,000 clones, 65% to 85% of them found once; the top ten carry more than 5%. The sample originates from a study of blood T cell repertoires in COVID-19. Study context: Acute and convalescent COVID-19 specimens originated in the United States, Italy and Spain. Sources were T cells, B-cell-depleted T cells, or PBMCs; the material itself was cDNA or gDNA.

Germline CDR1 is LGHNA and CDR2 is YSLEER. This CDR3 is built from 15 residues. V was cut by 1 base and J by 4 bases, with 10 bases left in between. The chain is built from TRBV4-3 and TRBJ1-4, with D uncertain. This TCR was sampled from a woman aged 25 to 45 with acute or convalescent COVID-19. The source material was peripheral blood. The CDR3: CASSQGVDFNEKLFF. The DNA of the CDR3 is TGCGCCAGCAGCCAAGGTGTAGATTTTAATGAAAAACTGTTTTTT.